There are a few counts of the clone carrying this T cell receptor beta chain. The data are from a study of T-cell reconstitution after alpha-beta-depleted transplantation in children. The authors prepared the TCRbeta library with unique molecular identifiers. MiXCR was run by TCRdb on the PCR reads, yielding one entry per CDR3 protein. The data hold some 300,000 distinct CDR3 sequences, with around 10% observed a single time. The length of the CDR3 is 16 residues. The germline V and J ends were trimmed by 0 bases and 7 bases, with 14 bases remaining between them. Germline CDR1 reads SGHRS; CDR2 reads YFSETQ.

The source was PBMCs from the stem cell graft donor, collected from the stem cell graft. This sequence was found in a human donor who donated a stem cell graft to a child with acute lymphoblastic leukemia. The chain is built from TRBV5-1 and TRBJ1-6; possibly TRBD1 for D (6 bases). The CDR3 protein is CASSLDRVRPNSPLHF. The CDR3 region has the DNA TGCGCCAGCAGCTTGGACAGGGTTCGTCCGAATTCACCCCTCCACTTT.